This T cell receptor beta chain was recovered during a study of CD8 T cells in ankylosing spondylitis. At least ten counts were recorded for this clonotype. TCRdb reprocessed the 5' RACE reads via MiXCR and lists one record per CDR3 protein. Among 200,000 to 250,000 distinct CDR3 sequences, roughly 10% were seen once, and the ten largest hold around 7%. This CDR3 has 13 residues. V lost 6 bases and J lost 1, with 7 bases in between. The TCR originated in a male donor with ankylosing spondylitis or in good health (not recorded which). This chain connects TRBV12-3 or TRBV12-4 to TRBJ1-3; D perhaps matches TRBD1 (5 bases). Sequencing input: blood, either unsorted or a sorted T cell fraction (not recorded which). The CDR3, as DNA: TGTGCCAGCAGGCAGGGATCTGGAAACACCATATATTTT. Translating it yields CASRQGSGNTIYF.